The T cell receptor (beta chain) under discussion was sequenced for a study of CD8+CD57+ T cells in acquired aplastic anemia. Study overall: Each DNA sample taken from sorted CD4+ and CD8+ cells came to about 3.4 ug on average.

Between the trimmed V and J ends, which lost 4 bases and 5 bases, there was a span of 8 bases. CDR1 and CDR2 (germline): GTSNPN, SVGIG (reference sequence). This CDR3 is built from 11 residues. General observations from the study: With respect to CD8+ Simpson's diversity, patients and controls did not differ significantly. It was found that twenty-nine CD8+ CDR3 sequences were shared between patients and controls.

As for this clonotype: Its specificity is not known.

Before being chosen for sequencing, patients had shown CD8+CD57+ cell expansion by flow cytometry. Every one of the patients had aplastic anemia (severe, acquired). Genomic DNA constituted the template upon which TCR beta VDJ and CDR3 profiling was performed. From the reads, TCRdb called clonotypes with MiXCR, one entry per CDR3 protein. The sample shows approximately 470,000 distinct CDR3 sequences, more than 25% of them seen only once. This receptor was identified in a human donor with aplastic anemia. Sequencing was performed on sorted CD4+, CD8+, or CD8+CD57+ T cells (not recorded which) from PBMCs. The chain carries TRBV30 and TRBJ2-5, with D possibly being TRBD1 or TRBD2 (5 bases each). The chain's CDR3 is CAWKWGETQYF. The CDR3 DNA is TGTGCCTGGAAGTGGGGGGAGACCCAGTACTTC.